These 3 T cell receptor beta chains were all obtained from the same sample, sequenced in a study of blood T cell repertoires in COVID-19. The repertoire was sequenced with immunoSEQ multiplex PCR; TCRdb's copy has only in-frame clones and lacks some. Counted here are some 200,000 clones, about 89% occurring once; the ten biggest clones make up 4.8%. Sequencing was done on a sample of peripheral blood. These receptors all stem from a woman aged 40 to 50 with acute or convalescent COVID-19.

This sequence joins TRBV27 and TRBJ1-6; D call uncertain. The CDR3 runs 14 residues. V was pared by 2 bases and J by 4 bases, with 6 bases between. Germline assignment: CDR1 MNHEY and CDR2 SMNVEV (reference sequence). The CDR3 region is CASSLNSYNSPLHF. The CDR3 DNA follows: TGTGCCAGCAGTTTAAACAGTTATAATTCACCCCTCCACTTT.

V usage is TRBV4-1 and J usage is TRBJ1-4; 8 nucleotides align to TRBD1. V lost 3 bases and J lost 10; bases outside the gene matches: 10. Germline CDR1 and CDR2: MGHRA and YSYEKL. The CDR3 covers 15 residues. CDR3 nucleotide sequence: TGCGCCAGCAGCCACCTGACAGGGGCGGCATTAAAACTGTTTTTT. The encoded protein is CASSHLTGAALKLFF.

The chain uses TRBV7-2 and TRBJ2-3; the match to TRBD2 covers 14 bases. The CDR3 spans 15 residues. The V gene end was trimmed by 8 bases and the J gene end by 6 bases; junction bases not matched to a gene: 7. CDR1 SGHTA and CDR2 FQGNSA come from the germline V gene. The CDR3 spells CASSGTSGGADTQYF. In DNA, the CDR3 is TGTGCCAGCTCAGGGACTAGCGGGGGAGCCGATACGCAGTATTTT.